A selection of T cell receptor beta chains follows, all from one sample in a study of T cell responses to AZD1222 COVID-19 vaccine. The data were produced by immunoSEQ multiplex PCR, yet TCRdb's version contains in-frame clones alone and is incomplete. Seen here are over 90,000 clones, approximately 90% observed once, and the top ten hold roughly 3.1%. The specimen comprised peripheral blood, sampled 28 days after the second AZD1222 dose. These receptors all come from an adult who received the AZD1222 COVID-19 vaccine. The CDR3 runs from the conserved cysteine through the conserved F or W.

V: TRBV4-1; J: TRBJ1-1; length: 16; CDR3: CASRGVRGRRDTEAFF
V: TRBV18; J: TRBJ1-1; length: 14; CDR3: CASSPRQVNTEAFF
V: TRBV12-3/TRBV12-4; J: TRBJ1-2; length: 12; CDR3: CASSFSLYGYTF
V: TRBV18; J: TRBJ2-1; length: 14; CDR3: CASSPGGGANEQFF
V: TRBV7-7; J: TRBJ2-7; length: 16; CDR3: CASSPNPPGQRREQYF
V: TRBV4-1; J: TRBJ1-2; length: 16; CDR3: CASSQGGQGIIYGYTF
V: TRBV30; J: TRBJ2-2; length: 14; CDR3: CAWSVRVSAGELFF
V: TRBV7-2; J: TRBJ2-1; length: 14; CDR3: CASSFAGTSDEQFF
V: TRBV6-6; J: TRBJ1-4; length: 14; CDR3: CASLSQLDNEKLFF
V: TRBV7-8; J: TRBJ1-5; length: 14; CDR3: CASSRDSFNQPQHF
V: TRBV19; J: TRBJ1-1; length: 18; CDR3: CASSSGGRLGAGNTEAFF
V: TRBV7-3; J: TRBJ1-2; length: 13; CDR3: CASSLMGLSGYTF
V: TRBV5-6; J: TRBJ2-2; length: 16; CDR3: CASSFRDHWDTGELFF
V: TRBV12-3/TRBV12-4; J: TRBJ1-5; length: 13; CDR3: CASKTGGNQPQHF
V: TRBV5-1; J: TRBJ2-6; length: 16; CDR3: CASSDGLGSGANVLTF
V: TRBV7-9; J: TRBJ1-4; length: 16; CDR3: CASSLALDRRREKLFF
V: TRBV28; J: TRBJ1-5; length: 13; CDR3: CATLGIFNQPQHF
V: TRBV19; J: TRBJ2-1; length: 14; CDR3: CASWDRLGDNEQFF
V: TRBV5-1; J: TRBJ2-3; length: 14; CDR3: CASSPAAVTDTQYF
V: TRBV7-9; J: TRBJ2-1; length: 12; CDR3: CASSLEGNEQFF
V: TRBV9; J: TRBJ1-1; length: 14; CDR3: CASSVRSLNTEAFF
V: TRBV4-2; J: TRBJ1-4; length: 21; CDR3: CASSPNPWRGTAGATNEKLFF
V: TRBV3-1/TRBV3-2; J: TRBJ2-7; length: 15; CDR3: CASSTSRDRSYEQYF
V: TRBV9; J: TRBJ1-1; length: 14; CDR3: CASSVGGRATEAFF